This passage covers 17 T cell receptor beta chains from one sample sequenced in a study of CD8+ T cells in alopecia areata. As the sequencing template, cDNA was produced by extracting RNA and reverse transcribing it. Measured with immunoSEQ multiplex PCR; TCRdb has only the in-frame clones, and not every one. The profile covers around 290,000 clones, none occurring a single time. Sorting of pooled cutaneous lymph node cells used CD4, CD8alpha, NKG2D, NKG2ACE and other markers. Sequenced input: CD4+ T cells sorted from a lymph node. These receptors were taken from a C3H/HeJ mouse with alopecia areata. MHC haplotype: H2-k.

Worth noting for this clone: The genes and germline here are from mouse. The read finishes 4 residues shy of the CDR3 end, and the germline J gene is used to complete it. The V and J genes are TRBV13-1 and TRBJ2-7; TRBD1 matches at 10 bases. The CDR3 loop spans 15 amino acids. Germline V lookup: CDR1 NSHNY, CDR2 SYGAGN. With V trimmed by 4 bases and J by 3 bases, 7 bases remained unmatched. The CDR3 loop is CASSRSGTGVYEQYF. The covered CDR3 bases are TGTGCCAGCAGTCGCTCCGGGACAGGGGTCTAT.

In its sample, this clone was seen a few times. Gene and germline names: mouse. The CDR3 extends 4 residues past the end of the read, so its final part is completed from the germline J gene. The chain uses TRBV13-3 and TRBJ2-5; 8 bases are shared with TRBD1. The CDR3 sequence is 15 residues long. V dropped 5 bases and J dropped 0; count of bases not matched to a gene: 5. CDR1 is NNHDY and CDR2 is SYVADS in the germline V gene. The part of the CDR3 DNA that was read is TGTGCCAGCAGCCGACAGGGGCTTAACCAAGAC. Encoded protein: CASSRQGLNQD. Given in full, the CDR3 is CASSRQGLNQDTQYF.

In its sample, this clone was seen a few times. Gene and germline names: mouse. Read coverage stops 4 residues before the CDR3 terminus; the germline J gene supplies the remainder. The chain carries TRBV13-2 and TRBJ1-1, with a weak D call TRBD1 (5 bases). This CDR3 is 12 amino acids long. Germline V gives CDR1 NNHNN, CDR2 SYGAGS (reference sequence). CDR3: CASGDQGGEVFF. Incomplete CDR3 DNA: TGTGCCAGCGGAGACCAGGGAGGA.

Turning to this clone: Gene names follow the mouse nomenclature. The read ends 4 residues shy of where the CDR3 ends; the end is completed using the germline J gene. The chain recombines TRBV19 with TRBJ2-7; TRBD1 is a possible D gene (5 bases). V shed 1 base and J shed 3 bases, with 8 bases lying between them. Germline CDR1 and CDR2: FNHDT and SITEND (reference sequence). The CDR3 has 13 amino acids. This chain's CDR3 is CASSIKGFYEQYF. Incomplete CDR3 DNA: TGTGCCAGCAGTATAAAGGGGTTCTAT.

To note about this clone: Gene names are mouse gene names. The read ends 4 residues shy of where the CDR3 ends; the end is completed using the germline J gene. Other DNA sequences within the sample encode an identical CDR3. V gene TRBV13-3 combines with J gene TRBJ2-2; D is unclear. CDR3 size: 14 residues. CDR1 NNHDY and CDR2 SYVADS come from the germline V gene. The germline V and J ends were trimmed by 1 base and 1 base, with 5 bases remaining between them. Incomplete CDR3 DNA: TGTGCCAGCAGTGATATACAAAACACCGGG. Protein product: CASSDIQNTG. The entire CDR3 protein reads CASSDIQNTGQLYF.

Concerning this clone itself: Genes and germline are mouse. The sequence runs out 4 residues before the end of the CDR3; the remainder is reconstructed from the germline J gene. This sample also contains other DNA sequences that code for the same CDR3. The chain recombines TRBV5 with TRBJ2-7; 9 nucleotides agree with TRBD2. The trim removed 3 bases at V and 0 bases at J, leaving 3 bases unmatched. The CDR3 is 15 residues long. From germline, CDR1 is LGHNA and CDR2 YNLKQL (reference sequence). The CDR3 region is CASSHWGGSSYEQYF. CDR3 bases read: TGTGCCAGCAGCCACTGGGGGGGAAGCTCCTAT.

This clone appeared a few times. The listed genes are named as in mouse. This CDR3 is also generated by other DNA sequences in the sample. This chain's CDR3 is CTCSASGYEQYF. The part of the CDR3 DNA that was read is TGCACCTGCAGTGCATCTGGGTAT. The chain couples TRBV1 to TRBJ2-7, with D maybe TRBD2 (5 bases). The read ends 4 residues shy of where the CDR3 ends; the end is completed using the germline J gene. From germline, CDR1 is NSQYPW and CDR2 LRSPGD (reference sequence). The CDR3 has 12 amino acids.

Of note for this clone: Gene labels here are mouse ones. The CDR3 end lies 4 residues beyond the end of the read and is filled in from the germline J gene. This sample also contains other DNA sequences that code for the same CDR3. V and J are TRBV13-2 and TRBJ2-2, with 10 positions matching TRBD1. The CDR3 is made up of 16 amino acids. V lost 5 bases to trimming and J lost 2 bases; unmatched junction nucleotides: 6. The V gene's germline CDR1 is NNHNN and CDR2 SYGAGS (reference sequence). CDR3 DNA, as far as it was read: TGTGCCAGCGGCGACCCGGGACAGGGGAACACCGGG. This codes for CASGDPGQGNTG. The entire CDR3 protein reads CASGDPGQGNTGQLYF.

Remarks on this clone: A single base separates this from a much larger clone, so it may be a read error. Gene names denote mouse genes. The read stops 4 residues short of the end of the CDR3; the missing end is completed from the germline J gene. This same CDR3 is encoded by further DNA sequences in the sample. The V and J genes are TRBV13-3 and TRBJ2-2, with 10 bases matching TRBD2. Germline loops: CDR1 NNHDY, CDR2 SYVADS. V was clipped by 5 bases and J by 0 bases; unmatched bases: 1. CDR3 length: 15 residues. Incomplete CDR3 DNA: TGTGCCAGCAGAGACTGGGGGGCAAACACCGGG. Its translation is CASRDWGANTG. In full, the CDR3 is CASRDWGANTGQLYF.

This clone was found a few times. The germline and genes are mouse ones. This CDR3 is also generated by other DNA sequences in the sample. CDR3 bases read: TGTGCCAGCAGTATTTCTGGACAAAAC. This gives the protein CASSISGQN. The full CDR3 protein reads CASSISGQNTLYF. The chain links TRBV19 to TRBJ2-4; D is undetermined. The sequence runs out 4 residues before the end of the CDR3; the remainder is reconstructed from the germline J gene. V was shortened by 2 bases and J by 3 bases, with 7 bases between the two germline ends. From germline, CDR1 is FNHDT and CDR2 SITEND (reference sequence). The CDR3 totals 13 residues. Drawing the rest from reference TRBV19 and TRBJ2-4, the complete variable domain is GGIITQTPKFLIGQEGQKLTLKCQQNFNHDTMYWYRQDSGKGLRLIYYSITENDLQKGDLSEGYDASREKKSSFSLTVTSAQKNEMAVFLCASSISGQNTLYFGAGTRLSVL.

Note on this clone: Gene names follow the mouse nomenclature. The read halts 4 residues ahead of the CDR3 end, with the missing end drawn from the germline J gene. The gene calls are TRBV12-1 and TRBJ2-2; D is unresolved. The germline CDR1 and CDR2 sequences are SGHSN and HYEKVE. The CDR3 is 15 residues long. Trimming pared 0 bases from V and 0 bases from J, leaving 7 bases between. CDR3 loop: CASSLDGSNTGQLYF. The sequenced CDR3 bases are TGTGCCAGCTCTCTCGATGGTTCAAACACCGGG.

This clone was detected only a few times. Mouse gene names apply. The read falls 4 residues short of the CDR3 end, and the missing part is taken from the germline J gene. The chain combines TRBV13-3 with TRBJ1-2; 7 bases align to TRBD1. Germline CDR1 is NNHDY and CDR2 is SYVADS. The junction had 3 bases not matched to a gene; V was cut back by 0 bases and J by 4 bases. This CDR3 has 14 amino acids. CDR3 amino acids: CASSDAGGTSDYTF. CDR3 DNA, as far as it was read: TGTGCCAGCAGTGATGCAGGGGGAACCTCC.

Remarks on this clone: The listed genes are named as in mouse. The read terminates 4 residues before the CDR3 end, so the remaining end is supplied by the germline J gene. The V gene is TRBV5, the J gene TRBJ2-5; D possibly corresponds to TRBD2 (6 bases). This CDR3 region has 15 residues. Germline lookup yields CDR1 LGHNA and CDR2 YNLKQL (reference sequence). The CDR3 here is CASSQLRDSEDTQYF. CDR3 DNA, as far as it was read: TGTGCCAGCAGCCAACTCCGGGACTCGGAAGAC.

The sample holds a few counts of this clone. Mouse gene names and germline throughout. From the germline J gene comes the end of the CDR3, since the read stops 3 residues before it. The chain carries TRBV13-3 and TRBJ1-6; 7 bases agree with TRBD1. TRBJ1-6 is noted as an ORF with a role that remains uncertain. Germline CDR1 and CDR2: NNHDY and SYVADS. With V trimmed by 0 bases and J by 7 bases, 7 bases remained unmatched. The CDR3 totals 16 residues. The CDR3 region is CASSDAGQGDNSPLYF. The covered CDR3 bases are TGTGCCAGCAGTGATGCAGGTCAGGGGGACAATTCGCCC.

This clone was picked up a small number of times. Mouse names are used for the genes. The read falls 4 residues short of the CDR3 end, and the missing part is taken from the germline J gene. The chain employs TRBV14 and TRBJ2-3; 9 nucleotides match TRBD2. Germline CDR1 is SGHDT and CDR2 is FRDEAV. The J segment lost 3 bases and the V segment lost 9 bases, leaving 5 bases of the junction unmatched. The CDR3 is 13 amino acids. CDR3 DNA (partial): TGTGCCAACAAGGACTGGGGAGCAGAA. Protein: CANKDWGAE. The CDR3 in full is CANKDWGAETLYF.

About this clone: Gene names follow the mouse nomenclature. The missing CDR3 end, 4 residues past where the read stops, is filled in from the germline J gene. The chain links TRBV12-1 to TRBJ2-2, with D possibly matching TRBD1 (6 bases). V lost 1 base, J lost 4 bases, and 9 bases lay in between. CDR1 is SGHSN and CDR2 is HYEKVE in the germline V gene. The CDR3 covers 14 residues. CDR3 DNA (partial): TGTGCCAGCTCTCTTCCAGGGGTCACCGGG. Its protein is CASSLPGVTG. The entire CDR3 reads CASSLPGVTGQLYF.

A word on this clone: The gene names given are mouse names. The sequenced fragment ends 4 residues before the CDR3 boundary, so the rest is inferred from the germline J gene. This chain connects TRBV13-3 to TRBJ2-2; 8 bases align to TRBD1. Germline trimming cut 0 bases from V and 3 bases from J; bases unmatched to any gene: 4. This CDR3 is 16 amino acids long. The germline V gene has CDR1 NNHDY and CDR2 SYVADS. The CDR3 bases that were read are TGTGCCAGCAGTGATGCAACCAGGGGGCACACCGGG. Protein product: CASSDATRGHTG. The whole CDR3 is CASSDATRGHTGQLYF.